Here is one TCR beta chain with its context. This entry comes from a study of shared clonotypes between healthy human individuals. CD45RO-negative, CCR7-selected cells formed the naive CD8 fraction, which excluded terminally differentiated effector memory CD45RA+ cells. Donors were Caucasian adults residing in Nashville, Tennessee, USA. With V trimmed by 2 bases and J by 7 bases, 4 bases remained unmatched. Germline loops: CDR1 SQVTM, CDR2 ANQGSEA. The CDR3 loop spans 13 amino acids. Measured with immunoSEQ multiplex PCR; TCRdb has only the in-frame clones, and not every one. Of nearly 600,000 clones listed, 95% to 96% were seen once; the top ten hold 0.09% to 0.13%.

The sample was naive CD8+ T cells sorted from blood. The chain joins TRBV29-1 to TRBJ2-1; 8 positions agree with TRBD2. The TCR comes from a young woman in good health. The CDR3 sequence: CSVEYGTSNEQFF. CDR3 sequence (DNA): TGCAGCGTTGAATATGGGACTAGTAATGAGCAGTTCTTC.